The sequence of this T cell receptor (beta chain) was determined in a study of blood T cell repertoires in COVID-19. Study information: Spain, Italy and the United States supplied samples that represented acute and convalescent COVID-19. PBMCs, B-cell-depleted T cells, or T cells were the source of the cDNA or gDNA that made up the material.

Original analysis: Reference gene primer amplification gave nucleated cell count estimates. Profiling relied on immunoSEQ multiplex PCR, and the TCRdb table lists in-frame clones only, not all of them. That table gives V, J and clone size, and the DNA gave D and trimming. The sample shows about 100,000 clones, 88% of them seen only once. The CDR3 spans 14 residues. The ends lost 5 bases at V and 4 bases at J; junction bases unmatched: 7. Per germline, CDR1 MNHEY and CDR2 SVGAGI. The TCR comes from a human donor in a cohort sampled during active COVID-19. The sequenced material came from peripheral blood. The chain employs TRBV6-5 and TRBJ1-1; TRBD1 agrees at 7 bases. CDR3 residues: CASSPTGSATEAFF. The CDR3 bases are TGTGCCAGCAGTCCGACAGGGTCAGCCACTGAAGCTTTCTTT.